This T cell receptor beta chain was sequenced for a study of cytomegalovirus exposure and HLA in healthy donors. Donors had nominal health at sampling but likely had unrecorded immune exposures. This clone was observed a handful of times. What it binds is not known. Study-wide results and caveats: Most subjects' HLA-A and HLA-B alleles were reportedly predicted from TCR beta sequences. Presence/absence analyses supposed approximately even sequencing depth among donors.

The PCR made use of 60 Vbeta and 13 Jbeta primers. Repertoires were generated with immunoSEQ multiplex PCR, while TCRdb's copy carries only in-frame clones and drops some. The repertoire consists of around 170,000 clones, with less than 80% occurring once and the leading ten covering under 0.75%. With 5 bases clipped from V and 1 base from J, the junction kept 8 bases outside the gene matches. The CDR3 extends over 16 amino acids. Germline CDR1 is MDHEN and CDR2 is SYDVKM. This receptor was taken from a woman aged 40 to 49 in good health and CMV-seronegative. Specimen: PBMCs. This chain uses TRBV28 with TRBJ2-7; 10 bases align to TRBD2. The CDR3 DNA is TGTGCCAGCAGTCGATCTAGCGGGAGCAGATCCTACGAGCAGTACTTC. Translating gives CASSRSSGSRSYEQYF.